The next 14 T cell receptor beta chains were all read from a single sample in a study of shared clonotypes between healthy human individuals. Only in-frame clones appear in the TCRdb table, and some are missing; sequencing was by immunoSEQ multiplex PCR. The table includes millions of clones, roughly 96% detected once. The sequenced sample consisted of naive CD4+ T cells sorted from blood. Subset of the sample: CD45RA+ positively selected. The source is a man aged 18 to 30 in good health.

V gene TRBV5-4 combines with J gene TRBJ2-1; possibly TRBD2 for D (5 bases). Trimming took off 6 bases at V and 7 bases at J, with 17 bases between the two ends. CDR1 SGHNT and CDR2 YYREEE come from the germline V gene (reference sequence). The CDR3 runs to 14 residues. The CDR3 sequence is CASTEVHRDNEQFF. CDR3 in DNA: TGTGCCAGCACTGAGGTCCATCGGGATAATGAGCAGTTCTTC.

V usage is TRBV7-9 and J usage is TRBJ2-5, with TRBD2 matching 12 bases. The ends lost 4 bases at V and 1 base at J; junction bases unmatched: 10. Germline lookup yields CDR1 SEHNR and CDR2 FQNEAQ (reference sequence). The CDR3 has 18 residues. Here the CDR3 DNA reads TGTGCCAGCAGCTGGGGACGACTAGCGGGAGCCGTCCAAGAGACCCAGTACTTC. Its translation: CASSWGRLAGAVQETQYF.

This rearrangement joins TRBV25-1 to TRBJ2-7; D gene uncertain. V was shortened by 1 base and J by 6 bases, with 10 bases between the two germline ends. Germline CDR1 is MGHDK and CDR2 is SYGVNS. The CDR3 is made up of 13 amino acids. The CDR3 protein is CASSESVSTEQYF. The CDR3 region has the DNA TGTGCCAGCAGTGAATCAGTCTCCACCGAGCAGTACTTC.

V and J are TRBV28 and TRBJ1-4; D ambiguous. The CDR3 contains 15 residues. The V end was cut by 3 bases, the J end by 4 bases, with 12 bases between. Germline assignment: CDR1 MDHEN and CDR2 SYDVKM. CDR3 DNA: TGTGCCAGCAGTTTTTCGTCCCGAGATAATGAAAAACTGTTTTTT. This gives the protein CASSFSSRDNEKLFF.

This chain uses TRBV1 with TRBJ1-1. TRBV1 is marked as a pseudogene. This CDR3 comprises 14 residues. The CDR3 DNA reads TGCACCAGCAGCCAAGATATTGCCCGCTCTGCAGCTTTCTTT. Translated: CTSSQDIARSAAFF.

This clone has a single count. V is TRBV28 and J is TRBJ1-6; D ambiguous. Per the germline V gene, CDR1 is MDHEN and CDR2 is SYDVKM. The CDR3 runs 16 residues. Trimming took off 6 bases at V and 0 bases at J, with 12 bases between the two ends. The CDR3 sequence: CASRYGRNSYNSPLHF. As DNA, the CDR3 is TGTGCCAGCAGGTACGGCAGGAACTCCTATAATTCACCCCTCCACTTT.

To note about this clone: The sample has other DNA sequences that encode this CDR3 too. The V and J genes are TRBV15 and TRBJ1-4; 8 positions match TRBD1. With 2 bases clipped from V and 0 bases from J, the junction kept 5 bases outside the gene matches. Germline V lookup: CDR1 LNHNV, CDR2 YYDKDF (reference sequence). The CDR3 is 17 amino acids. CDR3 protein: CATSRTTGASTNEKLFF. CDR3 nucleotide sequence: TGTGCCACCAGCAGAACGACAGGGGCTTCAACTAATGAAAAACTGTTTTTT.

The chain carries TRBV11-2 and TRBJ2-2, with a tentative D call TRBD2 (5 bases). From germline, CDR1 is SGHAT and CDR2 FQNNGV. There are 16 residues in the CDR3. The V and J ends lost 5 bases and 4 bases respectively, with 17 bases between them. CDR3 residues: CASSHRVLVGTGELFF. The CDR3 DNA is TGTGCCAGCAGCCACCGGGTACTAGTAGGCACCGGGGAGCTGTTTTTT. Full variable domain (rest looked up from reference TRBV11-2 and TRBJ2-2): EAGVAQSPRYKIIEKRQSVAFWCNPISGHATLYWYQQILGQGPKLLIQFQNNGVVDDSQLPKDRFSAERLKGVDSTLKIQPAKLEDSAVYLCASSHRVLVGTGELFFGEGSRLTVL.

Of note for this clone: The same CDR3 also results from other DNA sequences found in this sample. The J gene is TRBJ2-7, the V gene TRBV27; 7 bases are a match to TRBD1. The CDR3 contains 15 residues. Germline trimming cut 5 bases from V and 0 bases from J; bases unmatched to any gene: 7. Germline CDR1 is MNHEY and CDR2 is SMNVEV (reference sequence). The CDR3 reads CASSISGTASYEQYF. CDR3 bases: TGTGCCAGCAGTATCTCCGGGACAGCCTCCTACGAGCAGTACTTC.

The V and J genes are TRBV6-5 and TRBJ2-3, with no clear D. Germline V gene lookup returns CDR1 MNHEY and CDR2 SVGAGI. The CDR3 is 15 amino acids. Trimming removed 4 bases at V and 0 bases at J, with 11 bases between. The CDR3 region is CASSLVGLSTDTQYF. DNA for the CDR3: TGTGCCAGCAGTTTGGTGGGTCTAAGCACAGATACGCAGTATTTT.

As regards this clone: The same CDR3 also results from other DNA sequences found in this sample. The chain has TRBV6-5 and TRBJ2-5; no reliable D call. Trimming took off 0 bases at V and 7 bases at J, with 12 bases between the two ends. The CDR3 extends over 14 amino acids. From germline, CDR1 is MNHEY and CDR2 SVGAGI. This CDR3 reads CASSYSISTGTQYF. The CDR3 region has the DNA TGTGCCAGCAGTTACTCTATCTCCACGGGGACCCAGTACTTC.

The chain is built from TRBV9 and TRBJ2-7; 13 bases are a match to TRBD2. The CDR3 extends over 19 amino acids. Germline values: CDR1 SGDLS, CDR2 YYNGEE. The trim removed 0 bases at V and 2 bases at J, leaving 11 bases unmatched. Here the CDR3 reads CASSVGSGAGTSGAYEQYF. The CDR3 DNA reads TGTGCCAGCAGCGTAGGATCAGGAGCCGGGACTAGCGGGGCCTACGAGCAGTACTTC.

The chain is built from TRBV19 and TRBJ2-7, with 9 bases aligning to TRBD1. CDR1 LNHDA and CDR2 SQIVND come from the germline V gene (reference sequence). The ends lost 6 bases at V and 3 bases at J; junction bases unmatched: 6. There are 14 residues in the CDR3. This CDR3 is CASSGLGQGYEQYF. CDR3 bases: TGTGCCAGTAGCGGCCTGGGACAGGGCTACGAGCAGTACTTC.

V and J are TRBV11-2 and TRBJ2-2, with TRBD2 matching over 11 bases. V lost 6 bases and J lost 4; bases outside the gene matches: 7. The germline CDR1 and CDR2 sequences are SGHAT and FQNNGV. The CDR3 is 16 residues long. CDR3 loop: CASRPIAGGRTGELFF. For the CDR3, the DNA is TGTGCCAGCAGACCAATAGCGGGAGGGCGCACCGGGGAGCTGTTTTTT.